This paragraph reports one TCR beta chain. Its antigen is undetermined. A template switching step contributed a universal primer site, while unique molecular identifiers were present in the cDNA. TCRdb analysed the 5' RACE reads with MiXCR anew, one entry per CDR3 protein. The sample has around 1.7 million distinct CDR3 sequences, roughly 35% seen once. The sample belongs to a study of identical twins. Every sampled donor was Caucasian and healthy. This CDR3 spans 14 amino acids. V gave up 5 bases and J gave up 3 bases, with 12 bases separating them. General study points: Cross-sectional statistics, not tracking of the same donors, supported the conclusions.

The sequenced sample was cord blood. This rearrangement joins TRBV12-3 or TRBV12-4 to TRBJ2-3; D call uncertain. The sequence came from a newborn girl in good health. The CDR3, as DNA: TGTGCCAGCAGTCCAGGATCAGTAACAGATACGCAGTATTTT. Translating gives CASSPGSVTDTQYF.